The next 30 T cell receptor beta chains were all read from a single sample in a study of glioma-infiltrating T cells after dendritic cell vaccination. TCRdb's copy holds only in-frame clones and misses some; the assay was immunoSEQ multiplex PCR. The sample consists of tens of thousands of clones, over 65% of them appearing once. Sequences were derived from blood, sampled before dendritic cell vaccination. These receptors were collected from a human donor with glioblastoma.

V usage is TRBV5-6 and J usage is TRBJ1-4, with a tentative D call TRBD1 (6 bases). The CDR3 runs to 13 residues. V was cut by 5 bases and J by 8 bases, with 13 bases left in between. Germline CDR1 is SGHDT and CDR2 is YYEEEE. CDR3 DNA sequence: TGTGCCAGCAGTTTATGGGGGCGCGAAAAACTGTTTTTT. Amino acids: CASSLWGREKLFF.

This chain uses TRBV5-1 with TRBJ2-5, with TRBD2 matching 7 bases. CDR1 and CDR2 from the germline V gene are SGHRS and YFSETQ. V lost 0 bases and J lost 2; bases outside the gene matches: 7. The CDR3 length is 16 residues. The CDR3 sequence: CASSLVGGGAQETQYF. The CDR3 DNA follows: TGCGCCAGCAGCTTGGTTGGGGGAGGGGCTCAAGAGACCCAGTACTTC.

V is TRBV7-9 and J is TRBJ2-5; TRBD2 matches 12 bases. The CDR3 contains 16 residues. The junction had 8 bases not matched to a gene; V was cut back by 5 bases and J by 4 bases. The germline gives CDR1 SEHNR, CDR2 FQNEAQ (reference sequence). As DNA, the CDR3 is TGTGCCAGCAGCCTACCGACTAGCGGGAGTTCAGAGACCCAGTACTTC. It codes for CASSLPTSGSSETQYF. The full variable domain, with the rest looked up from reference TRBV7-9 and TRBJ2-5, is DTGVSQNPRHKITKRGQNVTFRCDPISEHNRLYWYRQTLGQGPEFLTYFQNEAQLEKSRLLSDRFSAERPKGSFSTLEIQRTEQGDSAMYLCASSLPTSGSSETQYFGPGTRLLVL.

The V call is TRBV15, the J call TRBJ1-4; 7 bases line up with TRBD1. This CDR3 is 14 amino acids long. The germline gives CDR1 LNHNV, CDR2 YYDKDF (reference sequence). J was trimmed by 5 bases and V by 6 bases; bases with no gene match: 6. CDR3 nucleotide sequence: TGTGCCACCAGATTGCCAGGGGGAAATGAAAAACTGTTTTTT. Translating it yields CATRLPGGNEKLFF.

The chain has TRBV5-1 and TRBJ2-2; D is unresolved. CDR3 length: 15 amino acids. CDR1 is SGHRS and CDR2 is YFSETQ in the germline V gene. Trimming removed 0 bases from V and 0 bases from J, with 6 bases in between. CDR3 in amino acids: CASSLGVTNTGELFF. The CDR3, as DNA: TGCGCCAGCAGCTTGGGAGTAACGAACACCGGGGAGCTGTTTTTT.

This clone has a handful of counts. The chain is built from TRBV6-5 and TRBJ2-5; 12 bases are shared with TRBD2. The CDR3 totals 15 residues. J gave up 3 bases and V 6 bases, and 5 bases lay outside the gene matches. Germline CDR1 and CDR2: MNHEY and SVGAGI. CDR3 nucleotide sequence: TGTGCCAGCAGAGTCCGGACTAGCGGGGAAGAGACCCAGTACTTC. Its protein is CASRVRTSGEETQYF.

The chain is built from TRBV9 and TRBJ2-7, with 8 bases lining up with TRBD1. This CDR3 contains 16 residues. The V segment lost 1 base and the J segment 5 bases; nucleotides outside the gene matches: 11. The germline V gene has CDR1 SGDLS and CDR2 YYNGEE. The CDR3 loop is CASSVTQGARSHEQYF. For the CDR3, the DNA is TGTGCCAGCAGCGTAACTCAGGGGGCGCGTTCCCACGAGCAGTACTTC.

The chain uses TRBV18 and TRBJ1-1, with 8 bases aligning to TRBD1. Germline CDR1 and CDR2: KGHSH and LQKENI. The CDR3 is 18 residues long. Germline trimming cut 6 bases from V and 1 base from J; bases unmatched to any gene: 16. The CDR3 sequence is CASSVRGQGITRNTEAFF. The CDR3 DNA is TGTGCCAGCTCTGTAAGAGGACAGGGAATTACGAGGAACACTGAAGCTTTCTTT.

The gene calls are TRBV5-1 and TRBJ2-7, with a weak D call TRBD2 (5 bases). This CDR3 spans 15 amino acids. CDR1 and CDR2 from the germline V gene are SGHRS and YFSETQ. Trimming stripped 0 bases from V and 3 bases from J, with 13 bases between. CDR3 sequence: CASSLDFEGIYEQYF. CDR3 nucleotides: TGCGCCAGCAGCTTGGATTTTGAGGGTATCTACGAGCAGTACTTC.

J is TRBJ1-1 and V is TRBV5-4, with D possibly TRBD1 on 6 matching bases. The V end lost 3 bases, the J end lost 5 bases, and 14 bases lay between the germline ends. Germline CDR1 is SGHNT and CDR2 is YYREEE (reference sequence). The CDR3 contains 14 residues. The CDR3 DNA reads TGTGCCAGCAGCTCGGACAGACTAAAAACTGAAGCTTTCTTT. Translating it yields CASSSDRLKTEAFF.

V and J are TRBV5-1 and TRBJ2-5; tentatively, D is TRBD1 (6 bases). This CDR3 is 15 amino acids long. Germline V gene data show CDR1 as SGHRS and CDR2 as YFSETQ. V lost 0 bases and J lost 1, with 10 bases in between. The CDR3 spells CASSLGSGVQETQYF. The CDR3 nucleotides are TGCGCCAGCAGCTTGGGATCAGGGGTCCAAGAGACCCAGTACTTC.

This clone was counted once. V usage is TRBV2 and J usage is TRBJ1-2; 8 bases map to TRBD1. This CDR3 is built from 13 residues. Germline V lookup: CDR1 SNHLY, CDR2 FYNNEI. V trimming: 2 bases; J trimming: 7 bases; junction bases outside the gene matches: 3. The CDR3 DNA reads as TGTGCCAGCAGTGAACAGGGGGCGCTTGGCTACACCTTC. Translating it yields CASSEQGALGYTF.

The chain has TRBV5-1 and TRBJ1-1; no definite D call. Germline CDR1 is SGHRS and CDR2 is YFSETQ. There are 16 residues in the CDR3. Trimming stripped 4 bases from V and 1 base from J, with 17 bases between. The CDR3 spells CASSLSPARGNTEAFF. CDR3 sequence (DNA): TGCGCCAGCAGCCTGAGCCCCGCTCGTGGGAACACTGAAGCTTTCTTT.

The chain has TRBV27 and TRBJ1-1, with D possibly TRBD1 on 6 matching bases. Germline-derived CDR1 and CDR2 are MNHEY and SMNVEV (reference sequence). The length of the CDR3 is 14 residues. V shed 3 bases and J shed 6 bases, with 14 bases lying between them. CDR3 protein: CASSFGTQAAEAFF. The CDR3, as DNA: TGTGCCAGCAGTTTTGGGACACAAGCAGCTGAAGCTTTCTTT.

This clone was counted once. The rearrangement uses TRBV14 and TRBJ1-4, with TRBD1 identical over 7 bases. CDR3 length: 17 amino acids. CDR1 and CDR2 from the germline V gene are SGHDN and FVKESK. V dropped 1 base and J dropped 0; count of bases not matched to a gene: 5. The CDR3 reads CASSQGSTGSTNEKLFF. The CDR3 DNA reads as TGTGCCAGCAGCCAAGGGTCGACAGGGTCAACTAATGAAAAACTGTTTTTT.

The J gene is TRBJ1-1, the V gene TRBV5-1; perhaps TRBD1 as D (5 bases). Trimming removed 2 bases from V and 7 bases from J, with 18 bases in between. The CDR3 contains 15 residues. Germline assignment: CDR1 SGHRS and CDR2 YFSETQ. In DNA form, the CDR3 reads TGCGCCAGCAGCTTAGGGGCTCTAAGAACTTATGAAGCTTTCTTT. Amino acids: CASSLGALRTYEAFF.

This clone was observed once. V gene TRBV5-6 combines with J gene TRBJ2-3; possibly TRBD2 for D (5 bases). CDR1 and CDR2 (germline): SGHDT, YYEEEE. V shed 0 bases and J shed 4 bases, with 9 bases lying between them. The CDR3 extends over 14 amino acids. DNA for the CDR3: TGTGCCAGCAGCTTGGTCCGAGGGTCAGATACGCAGTATTTT. This translates into CASSLVRGSDTQYF.

The chain is built from TRBV11-3 and TRBJ1-2; tentative D call: TRBD1 (6 bases). The CDR3 runs 15 residues. Germline V gene data show CDR1 as SGHNT and CDR2 as YENEEA. Trimming removed 3 bases from V and 5 bases from J, with 16 bases in between. CDR3 sequence: CASSLTGPFMYGYTF. The CDR3 nucleotides read TGTGCCAGCAGCTTGACAGGCCCGTTTATGTATGGCTACACCTTC.

The rearrangement links TRBV5-6 to TRBJ1-3; 9 bases agree with TRBD1. V was pared by 5 bases and J by 0 bases, with 12 bases of the junction left unmatched. Germline V gives CDR1 SGHDT, CDR2 YYEEEE. This CDR3 has 18 amino acids. This CDR3 reads CASSLGTGRRHSGNTIYF. Here the CDR3 DNA reads TGTGCCAGCAGTCTGGGGACAGGGAGAAGGCACTCTGGAAACACCATATATTTT. The complete variable domain, with remaining parts taken from reference TRBV5-6 and TRBJ1-3, reads DAGVTQSPTHLIKTRGQQVTLRCSPKSGHDTVSWYQQALGQGPQFIFQYYEEEERQRGNFPDRFSGHQFPNYSSELNVNALLLGDSALYLCASSLGTGRRHSGNTIYFGEGSWLTVV.

The V gene is TRBV5-6, the J gene TRBJ1-3; D ambiguous. Trimming took off 1 base at V and 2 bases at J, with 10 bases between the two ends. This CDR3 is 15 amino acids long. CDR1 SGHDT and CDR2 YYEEEE come from the germline V gene. As DNA, the CDR3 is TGTGCCAGCAGCTTGACCAACGGTGCTGGAAACACCATATATTTT. This gives the protein CASSLTNGAGNTIYF.

Only one count was recorded for this clone. This chain links TRBV19 with TRBJ1-5; 8 bases are a match to TRBD1. The CDR3 is 14 residues long. V was clipped by 5 bases and J by 6 bases; unmatched bases: 6. From germline, CDR1 is LNHDA and CDR2 SQIVND (reference sequence). The CDR3 region has the DNA TGTGCCAGTAGTGTGGACAGGGCAAGTCAGCCCCAGCATTTT. Translated, it gives CASSVDRASQPQHF.

This rearrangement joins TRBV9 to TRBJ1-3; 7 positions match TRBD1. Per germline, CDR1 SGDLS and CDR2 YYNGEE. With V trimmed by 4 bases and J by 0 bases, 7 bases remained unmatched. The CDR3 has 16 residues. The CDR3 sequence is CASSSRQGSSGNTIYF. The CDR3 nucleotides read TGTGCCAGCAGCTCACGACAGGGAAGCTCTGGAAACACCATATATTTT. The full variable domain, rest sourced from reference TRBV9 and TRBJ1-3, is DSGVTQTPKHLITATGQRVTLRCSPRSGDLSVYWYQQSLDQGLQFLIQYYNGEERAKGNILERFSAQQFPDLHSELNLSSLELGDSALYFCASSSRQGSSGNTIYFGEGSWLTVV.

The CDR3 DNA follows: TGCGCCAGCAGCCAAGCCACGCTAGCGCTCGGCAATGAGCAGTTCTTC. It yields the protein CASSQATLALGNEQFF. The gene calls are TRBV4-3 and TRBJ2-1; TRBD2 might be the D (6 bases). Per the germline V gene, CDR1 is LGHNA and CDR2 is YSLEER. With 1 base removed from V and 6 bases from J, the gap between germline ends came to 16 bases. The CDR3 runs 16 residues.

The rearrangement links TRBV5-6 to TRBJ1-4; 10 bases map to TRBD1. Germline CDR1 SGHDT, CDR2 YYEEEE. Trimming removed 3 bases from V and 8 bases from J; junction bases left unmatched: 1. This CDR3 spans 13 amino acids. The CDR3 sequence is CASSWTGGEKLFF. CDR3 coding DNA: TGTGCCAGCAGCTGGACAGGGGGGGAAAAACTGTTTTTT.

This clone has a single count. The J gene is TRBJ2-1, the V gene TRBV6-1; perhaps TRBD2 as D (5 bases). Germline V lookup: CDR1 MNHNS, CDR2 SASEGT. Trimming left V 4 bases short and J 4 bases short, with 11 bases between. The CDR3 sequence is 14 residues long. The CDR3 sequence is CASSGELTYNEQFF. CDR3 nucleotide sequence: TGTGCCAGCAGTGGGGAGCTAACATACAATGAGCAGTTCTTC.

The gene calls are TRBV7-9 and TRBJ1-1, with D uncertain. CDR1 is SEHNR, CDR2 FQNEAQ, per germline (reference sequence). This CDR3 is built from 14 residues. V lost 5 bases and J lost 0, with 10 bases in between. CDR3 nucleotides: TGTGCCAGCAGCCGTATAGTCATGAACACTGAAGCTTTCTTT. Its translation: CASSRIVMNTEAFF. The variable domain in full, completed from reference TRBV7-9 and TRBJ1-1, reads DTGVSQNPRHKITKRGQNVTFRCDPISEHNRLYWYRQTLGQGPEFLTYFQNEAQLEKSRLLSDRFSAERPKGSFSTLEIQRTEQGDSAMYLCASSRIVMNTEAFFGQGTRLTVV.

The V call is TRBV27, the J call TRBJ2-7; D is unresolved. The length of the CDR3 is 13 residues. The V end lost 0 bases, the J end lost 5 bases, and 8 bases lay between the germline ends. In germline, CDR1 is MNHEY, CDR2 SMNVEV (reference sequence). CDR3 sequence (DNA): TGTGCCAGCAGTTTATCGGCTTACAACGAGCAGTACTTC. Its protein is CASSLSAYNEQYF.

This chain joins TRBV27 and TRBJ2-7; 11 nucleotides line up with TRBD2. CDR1 is MNHEY, CDR2 SMNVEV, per germline (reference sequence). The CDR3 runs to 16 residues. V was pared by 0 bases and J by 7 bases, with 8 bases of the junction left unmatched. CDR3 protein: CASSLSKTSGKLEQYF. CDR3 DNA sequence: TGTGCCAGCAGTTTATCTAAGACTAGCGGGAAGTTGGAGCAGTACTTC.

The rearrangement uses TRBV2 and TRBJ2-1, with TRBD1 matching 7 bases. Germline loops: CDR1 SNHLY, CDR2 FYNNEI. CDR3 length: 14 amino acids. J was trimmed by 6 bases and V by 3 bases; bases with no gene match: 5. The CDR3 sequence: CASSDATGLNEQFF. The DNA for the CDR3 is TGTGCCAGCAGTGATGCGACAGGGCTCAATGAGCAGTTCTTC.

This rearrangement joins TRBV2 to TRBJ1-5; D call uncertain. Trimming shortened V by 3 bases and J by 7 bases, and 13 bases separated the two germline ends. Germline V gene data show CDR1 as SNHLY and CDR2 as FYNNEI. The CDR3 is 14 amino acids. The CDR3 loop reads CASSDKAAFQPQHF. The CDR3 DNA reads TGTGCCAGCAGTGATAAGGCAGCGTTCCAGCCCCAGCATTTT. Using reference TRBV2 and TRBJ1-5 for the parts outside the CDR3, the full variable domain is EPEVTQTPSHQVTQMGQEVILRCVPISNHLYFYWYRQILGQKVEFLVSFYNNEISEKSEIFDDQFSVERPDGSNFTLKIRSTKLEDSAMYFCASSDKAAFQPQHFGDGTRLSIL.